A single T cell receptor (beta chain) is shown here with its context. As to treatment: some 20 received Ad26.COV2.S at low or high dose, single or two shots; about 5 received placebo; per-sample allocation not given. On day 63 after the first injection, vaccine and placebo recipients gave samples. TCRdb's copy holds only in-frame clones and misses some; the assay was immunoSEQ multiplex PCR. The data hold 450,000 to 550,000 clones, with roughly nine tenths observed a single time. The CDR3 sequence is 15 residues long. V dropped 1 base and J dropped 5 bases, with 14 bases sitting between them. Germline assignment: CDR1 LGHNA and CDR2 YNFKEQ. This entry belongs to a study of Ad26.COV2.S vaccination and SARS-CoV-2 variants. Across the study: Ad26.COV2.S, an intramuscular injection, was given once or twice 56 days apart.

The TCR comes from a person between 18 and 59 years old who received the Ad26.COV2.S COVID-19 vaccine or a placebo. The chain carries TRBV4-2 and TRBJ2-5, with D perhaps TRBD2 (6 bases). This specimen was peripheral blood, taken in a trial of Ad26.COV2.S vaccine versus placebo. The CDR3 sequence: CASSQGGVDWETQYF. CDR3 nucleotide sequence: TGTGCCAGCAGCCAAGGGGGGGTGGACTGGGAGACCCAGTACTTC.